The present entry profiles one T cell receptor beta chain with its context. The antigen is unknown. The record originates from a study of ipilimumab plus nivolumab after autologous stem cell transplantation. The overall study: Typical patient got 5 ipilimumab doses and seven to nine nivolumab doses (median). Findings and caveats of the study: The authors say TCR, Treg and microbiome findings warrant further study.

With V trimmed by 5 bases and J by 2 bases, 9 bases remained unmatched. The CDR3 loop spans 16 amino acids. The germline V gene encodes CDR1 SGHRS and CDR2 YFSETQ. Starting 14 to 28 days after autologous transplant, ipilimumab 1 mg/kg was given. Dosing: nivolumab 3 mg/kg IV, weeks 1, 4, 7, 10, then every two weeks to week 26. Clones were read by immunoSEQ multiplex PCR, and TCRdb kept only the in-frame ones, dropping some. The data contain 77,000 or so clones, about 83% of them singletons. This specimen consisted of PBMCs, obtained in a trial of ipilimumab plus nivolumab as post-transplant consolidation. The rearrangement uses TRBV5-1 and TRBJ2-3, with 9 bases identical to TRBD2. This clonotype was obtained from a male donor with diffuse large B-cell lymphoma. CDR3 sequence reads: CASRRGAGGITDTQYF. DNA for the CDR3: TGCGCCAGCAGAAGAGGAGCGGGGGGAATCACAGATACGCAGTATTTT.